This T cell receptor (beta chain) was sequenced during a study of cytomegalovirus exposure and HLA in healthy donors (dated by TCRdb to 2016 to 2017). With respect to the entire study: According to a later analysis, the 120 or so validation repertoires were produced on the same platform as the 700 or so repertoires of the first cohort. The study was designed to test whether signatures of past pathogen exposure could be identified by cataloging public T cell receptors. Besides the first cohort of hundreds of subjects, a separate validation cohort made up of roughly 130 different subjects was used. High-throughput TCR immunosequencing, statistical association of individual TCRs with disease status, and machine learning were combined to predict cytomegalovirus infection status. Results and caveats for the whole study, not just this receptor: In both the original and validation cohorts, the classifier was reported to diagnose cytomegalovirus status with high specificity and sensitivity. Subsequent analysis determined that TCRs grouped into clusters in the first cohort also showed a tendency toward co-occurrence across the roughly 110 validation repertoires, and about 94% of cluster scores exceeded 0. The study listed 164 TCR beta chains as associated with cytomegalovirus. According to the authors, the approach could potentially be generalized to other disease states and immunological phenotypes. All 120 or so repertoires were used to score co-occurrence in the validation cohort in a later analysis, because that analysis had no HLA typing for the cohort. A few of the identified cytomegalovirus-associated TCR beta chains were confirmed in vitro to be specific for cytomegalovirus antigens. While some public TCRs were present in many individuals, most TCR sequences turned up only very rarely across donors.

Libraries were built with the immunoSEQ multiplex PCR assay. The source study handled its data this way. A statistical classification framework was built to diagnose cytomegalovirus status from the catalog of TCR beta chain sequences. TCRdb carries this immuneACCESS record with in-frame sequences only. Its versions omit some clonotypes, under half of them owing to an unresolved V gene in the studies checked, with the rest unexplained. Clone size and the V and J calls come from that table; the DNA yielded D and trimming. This sample is represented by 89,000 or so clones; approximately 93% of them were singletons. The ten largest clones take up less than 1.5% of the sample. Donors formed part of the validation cohort, which comprised 120 subjects and was distinct from the first cohort of 670 or so subjects. This clone was counted once. It lacks a known antigen. No clone much larger than this one lies a single base away; base qualities are absent.

Trimming accounts for 3 bases at V and 0 bases at J, while the number of junction bases matched to no gene is 8. The germline V gene provides CDR1 LGHNA and CDR2 YNFKEQ. Measured from the cysteine to the phenylalanine, the CDR3 is 18 residues long. The DNA shown is the 54-base CDR3, in frame from base 1. The sample taken for sequencing was PBMCs. The rearranged segments are TRBV4-2 and TRBJ2-3; 11 central nucleotides agree with TRBD2. The receptor comes from a woman aged 25 to 39 in good health and CMV-seropositive. The sequence in DNA is TGTGCCAGCAGCCATCCGGGACTAGCGGTGACGAGCACAGATACGCAGTATTTT. Protein translation: CASSHPGLAVTSTDTQYF.